The 23 T cell receptor beta chains listed next were all sequenced from one sample in a study of blood T cell repertoires in COVID-19. Here immunoSEQ multiplex PCR was the method, and the copy in TCRdb shows in-frame clones only, minus some. The table lists more than 15,000 clones, roughly 82% of them singletons. Sample: peripheral blood. The source of these receptors is a man older than 75 with active COVID-19.

Only a few counts were recorded for this clone. The chain has TRBV5-1 and TRBJ1-5, with D perhaps matching TRBD1 (6 bases). This CDR3 region has 13 residues. The V gene lost 4 bases and the J gene lost 4 bases, with 9 bases spanning the gap. Germline lookup yields CDR1 SGHRS and CDR2 YFSETQ. DNA for the CDR3: TGCGCCAGCAGCGGACAGCCGAATCAGCCCCAGCATTTT. This sequence encodes CASSGQPNQPQHF.

This chain links TRBV15 with TRBJ1-5; tentatively, D is TRBD1 (5 bases). Germline loops: CDR1 LNHNV, CDR2 YYDKDF (reference sequence). There are 14 residues in the CDR3. Trimming removed 3 bases from V and 6 bases from J, with 12 bases in between. CDR3 loop: CATSRGGVPQPQHF. The CDR3 region has the DNA TGTGCCACCAGCAGGGGGGGGGTGCCTCAGCCCCAGCATTTT.

The chain employs TRBV5-1 and TRBJ2-2, with D perhaps matching TRBD2 (5 bases). Germline values: CDR1 SGHRS, CDR2 YFSETQ. CDR3 length: 14 amino acids. V gave up 4 bases and J gave up 6 bases, with 13 bases separating them. This CDR3 is CASSPPGRAGELFF. CDR3 bases: TGCGCCAGCAGCCCACCCGGGCGGGCCGGGGAGCTGTTTTTT. Using reference TRBV5-1 and TRBJ2-2 for the parts outside the CDR3, the full variable domain is KAGVTQTPRYLIKTRGQQVTLSCSPISGHRSVSWYQQTPGQGLQFLFEYFSETQRNKGNFPGRFSGRQFSNSRSEMNVSTLELGDSALYLCASSPPGRAGELFFGEGSRLTVL.

The V call is TRBV9, the J call TRBJ2-5; 12 bases fit TRBD2. From germline, CDR1 is SGDLS and CDR2 YYNGEE. The CDR3 is 18 amino acids. J lost 5 bases, V lost 4 bases, and 15 bases had no gene match. CDR3 amino acids: CASSPSPKLAGGGETQYF. CDR3 DNA: TGTGCCAGCAGCCCTAGCCCCAAACTAGCGGGAGGAGGGGAGACCCAGTACTTC. Complete variable domain (other parts from reference TRBV9 and TRBJ2-5): DSGVTQTPKHLITATGQRVTLRCSPRSGDLSVYWYQQSLDQGLQFLIQYYNGEERAKGNILERFSAQQFPDLHSELNLSSLELGDSALYFCASSPSPKLAGGGETQYFGPGTRLLVL.

This clone was found once. This chain uses TRBV30 with TRBJ2-2; tentative D call: TRBD1 (6 bases). Germline lookup yields CDR1 GTSNPN and CDR2 SVGIG (reference sequence). The CDR3 covers 12 residues. V gave up 3 bases and J gave up 7 bases, with 9 bases separating them. The CDR3 loop is CAWRGTNGELFF. CDR3 DNA sequence: TGTGCCTGGAGGGGGACAAACGGGGAGCTGTTTTTT. The full variable domain, its missing parts supplied by reference TRBV30 and TRBJ2-2, is SQTIHQWPATLVQPVGSPLSLECTVEGTSNPNLYWYRQAAGRGLQLLFYSVGIGQISSEVPQNLSASRPQDRQFILSSKKLLLSDSGFYLCAWRGTNGELFFGEGSRLTVL.

In nucleotides, the CDR3 is TGTGCCAGCAGCTTAGCGTGGGGGGCTGGAAACACCATATATTTT. Protein sequence: CASSLAWGAGNTIYF. This chain uses TRBV7-2 with TRBJ1-3, with a weak D call TRBD1 (5 bases). The CDR3 covers 15 residues. V was shortened by 0 bases and J by 2 bases, with 8 bases between the two germline ends. Germline V lookup: CDR1 SGHTA, CDR2 FQGNSA.

The genes are TRBV28 and TRBJ2-1; 12 bases map to TRBD2. The germline CDR1 and CDR2 sequences are MDHEN and SYDVKM. The CDR3 length is 15 residues. Trimming removed 5 bases from V and 5 bases from J; junction bases left unmatched: 4. CDR3 nucleotide sequence: TGTGCCAGCAGTAAGCTAGCGGGAGGGGACAATGAGCAGTTCTTC. Amino acid sequence: CASSKLAGGDNEQFF.

J is TRBJ1-1 and V is TRBV10-1, with no clear D. V was clipped by 6 bases and J by 5 bases, with 19 bases between them. The CDR3 is 15 residues long. Germline V gene lookup returns CDR1 WNHNN and CDR2 SYGVQD (reference sequence). Here the CDR3 reads CASSPAQDGKTEAFF. The CDR3 DNA follows: TGCGCCAGCAGCCCGGCGCAGGACGGGAAAACTGAAGCTTTCTTT.

The chain combines TRBV11-2 with TRBJ2-1, with D possibly being TRBD2 (5 bases). This CDR3 is built from 16 residues. Trimming left V 3 bases short and J 4 bases short, with 16 bases between. From germline, CDR1 is SGHAT and CDR2 FQNNGV. The chain's CDR3 is CASSFLISRRYNEQFF. CDR3 sequence (DNA): TGTGCCAGCAGCTTCCTTATAAGTCGGAGGTACAATGAGCAGTTCTTC.

The genes are TRBV14 and TRBJ2-7; weak D call: TRBD1 (7 bases). Trimming removed 7 bases at V and 2 bases at J, with 21 bases between. The CDR3 runs to 16 residues. Germline CDR1 is SGHDN and CDR2 is FVKESK. As DNA, the CDR3 is TGTGCCAGCAATTACAGGGGACTCCGAAGTACCTACGAGCAGTACTTC. It codes for CASNYRGLRSTYEQYF.

This sequence joins TRBV30 and TRBJ1-5; D perhaps matches TRBD1 (6 bases). Trimming stripped 0 bases from V and 5 bases from J, with 8 bases between. The length of the CDR3 is 13 residues. Germline-derived CDR1 and CDR2 are GTSNPN and SVGIG (reference sequence). In nucleotides, the CDR3 is TGTGCCTGGAGTGTCAGGGGCGATCAGCCCCAGCATTTT. Its translation is CAWSVRGDQPQHF.

The chain uses TRBV24-1 and TRBJ1-1; 7 nucleotides match TRBD1. The V segment lost 4 bases and the J segment 11 bases; nucleotides outside the gene matches: 6. The CDR3 is 12 residues long. CDR1 and CDR2 from the germline V gene are KGHDR and SFDVKD. DNA for the CDR3: TGTGCCACCAGTGAACCGACAGGGTTGGCTTTCTTT. This sequence encodes CATSEPTGLAFF.

The J gene is TRBJ2-7, the V gene TRBV30; 7 bases map to TRBD1. J lost 6 bases, V lost 5 bases, and 7 bases had no gene match. Germline values: CDR1 GTSNPN, CDR2 SVGIG (reference sequence). The CDR3 covers 12 residues. CDR3 residues: CAWGPTGAEQYF. CDR3 coding DNA: TGTGCCTGGGGACCAACAGGGGCCGAGCAGTACTTC.

The CDR3 DNA reads TGTGCCTGGAGTGTTCAGCGGGGCACAGATACGCAGTATTTT. Its protein is CAWSVQRGTDTQYF. The gene calls are TRBV30 and TRBJ2-3; D perhaps matches TRBD2 (6 bases). Germline CDR1 and CDR2: GTSNPN and SVGIG (reference sequence). The V gene lost 0 bases and the J gene lost 1 base, with 8 bases spanning the gap. The CDR3 is 14 amino acids.

The chain employs TRBV10-1 and TRBJ2-1; D not certain. CDR3 size: 12 residues. Trimming removed 8 bases from V and 4 bases from J, with 9 bases in between. Germline CDR1 reads WNHNN; CDR2 reads SYGVQD (reference sequence). CDR3 sequence: CASGDSYNEQFF. For the CDR3, the DNA is TGCGCCAGCGGCGACTCGTACAATGAGCAGTTCTTC.

The chain couples TRBV5-1 to TRBJ1-1, with 8 positions matching TRBD1. V lost 4 bases and J lost 1; bases outside the gene matches: 6. The CDR3 runs to 15 residues. The V gene's germline CDR1 is SGHRS and CDR2 YFSETQ. CDR3 in DNA: TGCGCCAGCAGCAGAGAGACAGGGGCGAACACTGAAGCTTTCTTT. Translated: CASSRETGANTEAFF.

The chain links TRBV25-1 to TRBJ2-3, with 9 bases that match TRBD2. Losses at the gene ends were 1 base for V and 4 bases for J; bases not matched to a gene: 9. Germline-derived CDR1 and CDR2 are MGHDK and SYGVNS. The CDR3 covers 17 residues. DNA for the CDR3: TGTGCCAGCAGTGAATTCTTAGCGGGAGACAACGCAGATACGCAGTATTTT. Amino acids: CASSEFLAGDNADTQYF.

This clone was counted once. J is TRBJ2-7 and V is TRBV7-9; D is ambiguous. This CDR3 region has 11 residues. The germline gives CDR1 SEHNR, CDR2 FQNEAQ (reference sequence). The V and J ends lost 5 bases and 2 bases respectively, with 4 bases between them. Written as DNA, the CDR3 is TGTGCCAGCAGCCCAGCCTACGAGCAGTACTTC. It yields the protein CASSPAYEQYF.

V gene TRBV7-6 combines with J gene TRBJ2-1, with 7 bases aligning to TRBD2. CDR1 and CDR2 from the germline V gene are SGHVS and FNYEAQ. The ends lost 1 base at V and 6 bases at J; junction bases unmatched: 9. The CDR3 is 16 amino acids. The CDR3 DNA reads TGTGCCAGCAGCTTAGGCGGGAGTATAGCGGGCAATGAGCAGTTCTTC. Its translation: CASSLGGSIAGNEQFF.

V and J are TRBV10-1 and TRBJ1-1; D not resolved. The CDR3 loop spans 13 amino acids. Germline lookup yields CDR1 WNHNN and CDR2 SYGVQD (reference sequence). Trimming stripped 5 bases from V and 0 bases from J, with 7 bases between. The DNA for the CDR3 is TGCGCCAGCAGTCCTAGGATGAACACTGAAGCTTTCTTT. Translation gives CASSPRMNTEAFF.

The V and J genes are TRBV5-1 and TRBJ2-1, with 13 bases identical to TRBD2. V shed 0 bases and J 8 bases; nucleotides not matched to a gene: 14. The length of the CDR3 is 19 residues. Germline V gives CDR1 SGHRS, CDR2 YFSETQ. This CDR3 is CASSLEGLAGLTGWDEQFF. For the CDR3, the DNA is TGCGCCAGCAGCTTGGAGGGACTAGCGGGACTTACAGGGTGGGATGAGCAGTTCTTC.

This sequence joins TRBV9 and TRBJ2-3; TRBD2 matches at 7 bases. The CDR3 has 18 residues. V shed 0 bases and J 0 bases; nucleotides not matched to a gene: 10. Germline V gene data show CDR1 as SGDLS and CDR2 as YYNGEE. The CDR3 DNA is TGTGCCAGCAGCGTAGGGCTAGCGGTGACTGCTAGCACAGATACGCAGTATTTT. Its protein product is CASSVGLAVTASTDTQYF.

The rearrangement joins TRBV6-2 or TRBV6-3 to TRBJ2-5, with D possibly being TRBD2 (5 bases). The ends were cut back, 5 bases at V and 5 bases at J, with 18 bases in the middle. The CDR3 covers 15 residues. Germline V CDR1 and CDR2: MNHEY, SVGEGT. The DNA for the CDR3 is TGTGCCAGCAGTACCGGGATCACAAATCGGGAGACCCAGTACTTC. Translation: CASSTGITNRETQYF.